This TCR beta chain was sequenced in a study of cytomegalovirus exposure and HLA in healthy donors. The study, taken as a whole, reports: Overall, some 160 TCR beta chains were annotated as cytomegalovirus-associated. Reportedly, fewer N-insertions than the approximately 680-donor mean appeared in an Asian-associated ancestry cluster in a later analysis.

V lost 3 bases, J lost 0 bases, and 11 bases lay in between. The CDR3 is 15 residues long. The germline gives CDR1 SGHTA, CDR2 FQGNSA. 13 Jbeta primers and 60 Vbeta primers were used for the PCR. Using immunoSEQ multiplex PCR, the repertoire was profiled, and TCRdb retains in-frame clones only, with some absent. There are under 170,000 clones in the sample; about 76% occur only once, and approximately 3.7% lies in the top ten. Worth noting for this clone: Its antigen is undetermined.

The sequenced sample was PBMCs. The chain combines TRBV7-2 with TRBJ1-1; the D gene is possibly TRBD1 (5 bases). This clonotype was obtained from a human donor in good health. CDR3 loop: CASSLKGEMNTEAFF. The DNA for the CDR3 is TGTGCCAGCAGCTTGAAAGGGGAAATGAACACTGAAGCTTTCTTT.